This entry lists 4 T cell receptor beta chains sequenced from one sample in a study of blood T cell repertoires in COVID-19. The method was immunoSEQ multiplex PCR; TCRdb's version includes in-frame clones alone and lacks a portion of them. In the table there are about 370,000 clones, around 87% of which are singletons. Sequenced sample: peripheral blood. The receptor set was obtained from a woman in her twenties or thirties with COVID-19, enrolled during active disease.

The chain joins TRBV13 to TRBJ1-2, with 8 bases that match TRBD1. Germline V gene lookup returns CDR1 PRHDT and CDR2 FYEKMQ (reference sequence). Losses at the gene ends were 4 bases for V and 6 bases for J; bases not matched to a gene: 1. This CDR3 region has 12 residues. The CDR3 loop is CASSWTGNGYTF. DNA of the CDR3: TGTGCCAGCAGCTGGACAGGGAATGGCTACACCTTC.

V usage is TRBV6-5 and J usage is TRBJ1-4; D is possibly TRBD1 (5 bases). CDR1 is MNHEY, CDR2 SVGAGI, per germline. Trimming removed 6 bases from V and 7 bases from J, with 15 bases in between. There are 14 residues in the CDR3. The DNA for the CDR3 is TGTGCCAGCAGGTCGGAGGGGAATCGTGAAAAACTGTTTTTT. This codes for CASRSEGNREKLFF.

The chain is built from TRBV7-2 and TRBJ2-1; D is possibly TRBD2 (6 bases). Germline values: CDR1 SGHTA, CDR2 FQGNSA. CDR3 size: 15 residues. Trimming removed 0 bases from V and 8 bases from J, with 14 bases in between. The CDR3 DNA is TGTGCCAGCAGCTTAGCTTGGGACTCGACCTATGAGCAGTTCTTC. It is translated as CASSLAWDSTYEQFF. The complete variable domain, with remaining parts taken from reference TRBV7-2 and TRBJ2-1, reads GAGVSQSPSNKVTEKGKDVELRCDPISGHTALYWYRQSLGQGLEFLIYFQGNSAPDKSGLPSDRFSAERTGGSVSTLTIQRTQQEDSAVYLCASSLAWDSTYEQFFGPGTRLTVL.

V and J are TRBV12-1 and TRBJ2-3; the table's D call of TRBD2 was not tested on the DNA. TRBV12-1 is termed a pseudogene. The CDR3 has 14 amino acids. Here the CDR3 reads CASSLTTGPDTQYF. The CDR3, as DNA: TGTGCCAGCAGCTTAACCACGGGTCCAGATACGCAGTATTTT.